The source of this T cell receptor beta chain is a study of shared clonotypes between healthy human individuals. The study's findings and limits: Naive CD4 clonotype sharing across a handful of donors was approximately 5%. Non-shared clonotypes had lower generation probabilities than clonotypes shared by all four sorted-subset donors.

Germline-derived CDR1 and CDR2 are SGHNT and YYREEE (reference sequence). V was shortened by 0 bases and J by 1 base, with 20 bases between the two germline ends. The CDR3 is 19 amino acids. On this clone: Its antigen is unidentified.

At a deep level, the assay was run. Study processing details: Junction-only sequences without quality scores were provided by ImmunoSEQ, so filtering was different. The protocol was immunoSEQ multiplex PCR, while the TCRdb copy is restricted to in-frame clones and leaves out a portion. The V and J calls and clone size are taken from that table; D and trimming were inferred from the DNA. The data contain roughly 2.1 million clones, under 95% of them singletons. CD8 cells classed as naive were CD45RO-negative and positively selected for CCR7, excluding terminally differentiated effector memory CD45RA+ cells.

The V call is TRBV5-4, the J call TRBJ2-1, with D possibly matching TRBD2 (6 bases). The receptor was isolated from a man between 18 and 29 years old in good health. Some clones in this sample may be carry-over from other donors' samples. Sequenced sample: naive CD8+ T cells from PBMCs. CDR3 amino acids: CASSLDELWGVGSYNEQFF. The CDR3 DNA follows: TGTGCCAGCAGCTTGGATGAATTGTGGGGGGTCGGGTCCTACAATGAGCAGTTCTTC.